Listed below are T cell receptor beta chains from one sample, sequenced in a study of beta chain features in type 1 diabetes. Sequencing used immunoSEQ multiplex PCR; TCRdb keeps in-frame clones, though not all of them. The sample shows more than 250,000 clones, just over 20% of them seen only once. Sequencing was done on a sample of naive CD4+ T cells from blood. The source is a woman aged 35 to 49 with type 1 diabetes. Both conserved end residues are part of each CDR3. The D gene is left open where the match is weak. Some rows mark clone size as missing; the rest say once, few, many or name a class of expanded clone.

d_call: NA
v_call: TRBV30
j_call: TRBJ1-5
clone_size: few
cdr3_aa: CAWSWASQPQHF
cdr3_nt: TGTGCCTGGAGCTGGGCGAGTCAGCCCCAGCATTTT

d_call: TRBD1
v_call: TRBV9
j_call: TRBJ2-3
clone_size: NA
cdr3_aa: CASSVVQGTGADTQYF
cdr3_nt: TGTGCCAGCAGCGTAGTTCAGGGGACAGGGGCAGATACGCAGTATTTT

d_call: TRBD2
v_call: TRBV29-1
j_call: TRBJ2-1
clone_size: NA
cdr3_aa: CSVGLAGGYEQFF
cdr3_nt: TGCAGCGTGGGACTAGCGGGAGGATATGAGCAGTTCTTC

d_call: NA
v_call: TRBV9
j_call: TRBJ2-5
clone_size: NA
cdr3_aa: CASSVTVREETQYF
cdr3_nt: TGTGCCAGCAGCGTTACTGTTCGTGAAGAGACCCAGTACTTC

d_call: NA
v_call: TRBV4-2
j_call: TRBJ1-2
clone_size: few
cdr3_aa: CASSQDGARDYGYTF
cdr3_nt: TGTGCCAGCAGCCAAGATGGGGCCAGGGACTATGGCTACACCTTC

d_call: TRBD1
v_call: TRBV7-9
j_call: TRBJ1-4
clone_size: NA
cdr3_aa: CASSLMGQEYEKLFF
cdr3_nt: TGTGCCAGCAGCTTAATGGGACAGGAATATGAAAAACTGTTTTTT

d_call: TRBD1
v_call: TRBV7-9
j_call: TRBJ2-7
clone_size: few
cdr3_aa: CASSSGTGVYEQYF
cdr3_nt: TGTGCCAGCAGCTCCGGGACAGGGGTGTACGAGCAGTACTTC

d_call: NA
v_call: TRBV30
j_call: TRBJ2-7
clone_size: NA
cdr3_aa: CAWTVGVRADVFYEQYF
cdr3_nt: TGTGCCTGGACCGTTGGGGTCAGGGCGGACGTGTTCTACGAGCAGTACTTC

d_call: NA
v_call: TRBV5-6
j_call: TRBJ2-4
clone_size: once
cdr3_aa: CASSNYRLMLDIQYF
cdr3_nt: TGTGCCAGCAGCAATTACAGGCTTATGTTGGACATTCAGTACTTC

d_call: NA
v_call: TRBV7-2
j_call: TRBJ2-7
clone_size: few
cdr3_aa: CASSFNYEQYF
cdr3_nt: TGTGCCAGCAGCTTTAACTACGAGCAGTACTTC

d_call: NA
v_call: TRBV7-9
j_call: TRBJ2-6
clone_size: few
cdr3_aa: CASSIDTSGANVLTF
cdr3_nt: TGTGCCAGCAGCATCGACACCTCTGGGGCCAACGTCCTGACTTTC

d_call: TRBD2
v_call: TRBV7-6
j_call: TRBJ2-6
clone_size: NA
cdr3_aa: CASSRIRGGSGANVLTF
cdr3_nt: TGTGCCAGCAGCCGGATACGGGGGGGTTCTGGGGCCAACGTCCTGACTTTC

d_call: NA
v_call: TRBV18
j_call: TRBJ1-2
clone_size: NA
cdr3_aa: CASSPPLPAAYGYTF
cdr3_nt: TGTGCCAGCTCACCTCCCCTGCCCGCGGCATATGGCTACACCTTC

d_call: TRBD1
v_call: TRBV5-4
j_call: TRBJ1-1
clone_size: few
cdr3_aa: CASSSFDRAVNTEAFF
cdr3_nt: TGTGCCAGCAGCTCTTTCGACAGGGCCGTGAACACTGAAGCTTTCTTT

d_call: TRBD2
v_call: TRBV15
j_call: TRBJ2-7
clone_size: few
cdr3_aa: CATSRGSSGRLREQYF
cdr3_nt: TGTGCCACCAGCAGAGGATCCAGCGGGAGACTGCGGGAGCAGTACTTC

d_call: NA
v_call: TRBV29-1
j_call: TRBJ2-7
clone_size: NA
cdr3_aa: CSVGQAHDEQYF
cdr3_nt: TGCAGCGTTGGACAGGCGCACGACGAGCAGTACTTC

d_call: NA
v_call: TRBV30
j_call: TRBJ1-1
clone_size: few
cdr3_aa: CAWSVTGSGLF
cdr3_nt: TGTGCCTGGAGTGTAACGGGTTCGGGTCTCTTT

d_call: TRBD1
v_call: TRBV13
j_call: TRBJ1-2
clone_size: few
cdr3_aa: CASSPGTGERSYTF
cdr3_nt: TGTGCCAGCAGCCCCGGGACAGGCGAAAGGAGCTACACCTTC

d_call: TRBD1
v_call: TRBV5-1
j_call: TRBJ2-7
clone_size: NA
cdr3_aa: CASSPVGDRADEQYF
cdr3_nt: TGCGCCAGCAGCCCCGTGGGAGACAGGGCTGACGAGCAGTACTTC

d_call: NA
v_call: TRBV19
j_call: TRBJ1-2
clone_size: few
cdr3_aa: CASSNVRESGYTF
cdr3_nt: TGTGCCAGTAGTAACGTACGGGAAAGCGGCTACACCTTC

d_call: TRBD1
v_call: TRBV27
j_call: TRBJ1-1
clone_size: NA
cdr3_aa: CASSHRDRGLTEAFF
cdr3_nt: TGTGCCAGCAGCCATCGGGACAGGGGGTTAACTGAAGCTTTCTTT

d_call: NA
v_call: TRBV5-6
j_call: TRBJ1-5
clone_size: few
cdr3_aa: CASSLEGSGTRNQPQHF
cdr3_nt: TGTGCCAGCAGCCTGGAGGGGTCGGGGACACGGAATCAGCCCCAGCATTTT

d_call: TRBD1
v_call: TRBV25-1
j_call: TRBJ1-1
clone_size: NA
cdr3_aa: CASRGTELFEAFF
cdr3_nt: TGTGCCAGCAGGGGGACAGAACTCTTTGAAGCTTTCTTT

d_call: NA
v_call: TRBV2
j_call: TRBJ1-2
clone_size: NA
cdr3_aa: CASTLGADGYTF
cdr3_nt: TGTGCCAGTACTTTGGGGGCGGATGGCTACACCTTC

d_call: TRBD2
v_call: TRBV28
j_call: TRBJ2-7
clone_size: few
cdr3_aa: CASSSMGGVEQYF
cdr3_nt: TGTGCCAGCAGTTCCATGGGGGGGGTAGAGCAGTACTTC

d_call: NA
v_call: TRBV7-2
j_call: TRBJ2-7
clone_size: NA
cdr3_aa: CASSLAWTVEREQYF
cdr3_nt: TGTGCCAGCAGCTTAGCGTGGACAGTCGAGAGAGAGCAGTACTTC

d_call: TRBD1
v_call: TRBV4-3
j_call: TRBJ1-2
clone_size: NA
cdr3_aa: CASSVNRQGNGYTF
cdr3_nt: TGCGCCAGCAGCGTCAATAGACAGGGGAATGGCTACACCTTC

d_call: TRBD1
v_call: TRBV10-3
j_call: TRBJ2-5
clone_size: few
cdr3_aa: CAISEQGDQYF
cdr3_nt: TGTGCCATCAGTGAACAGGGGGACCAGTACTTC

d_call: TRBD1
v_call: TRBV29-1
j_call: TRBJ1-2
clone_size: NA
cdr3_aa: CSGGQVDGYTF
cdr3_nt: TGCAGCGGGGGACAGGTGGATGGCTACACCTTC

d_call: NA
v_call: TRBV18
j_call: TRBJ1-1
clone_size: NA
cdr3_aa: CASSPTELKETEAFF
cdr3_nt: TGTGCCAGCTCACCCACCGAGCTCAAGGAGACTGAAGCTTTCTTT

d_call: TRBD1
v_call: TRBV2
j_call: TRBJ1-5
clone_size: few
cdr3_aa: CASKIGTGRTGQPQHF
cdr3_nt: TGTGCCAGCAAGATTGGGACAGGCCGGACGGGGCAGCCCCAGCATTTT

d_call: TRBD2
v_call: TRBV5-1
j_call: TRBJ2-1
clone_size: few
cdr3_aa: CASSFPSGANNEQFF
cdr3_nt: TGCGCCAGCAGCTTTCCTAGCGGGGCGAACAATGAGCAGTTCTTC

d_call: TRBD1
v_call: TRBV5-1
j_call: TRBJ2-7
clone_size: NA
cdr3_aa: CASSGSRDRASYEQYF
cdr3_nt: TGCGCCAGCAGCGGATCCCGGGACAGGGCTTCCTACGAGCAGTACTTC

d_call: TRBD1
v_call: TRBV5-1
j_call: TRBJ1-1
clone_size: few
cdr3_aa: CASNPQGTGVNTEAFF
cdr3_nt: TGCGCCAGCAACCCGCAAGGGACAGGGGTGAACACTGAAGCTTTCTTT

d_call: TRBD2
v_call: TRBV7-9
j_call: TRBJ2-1
clone_size: NA
cdr3_aa: CASSSGPGGEQFF
cdr3_nt: TGTGCCAGCAGCTCGGGGCCGGGGGGAGAGCAGTTCTTC

d_call: TRBD1
v_call: TRBV6-5
j_call: TRBJ1-1
clone_size: NA
cdr3_aa: CASSYPNRGPEAFF
cdr3_nt: TGTGCCAGCAGTTACCCGAACAGGGGGCCGGAAGCTTTCTTT

d_call: NA
v_call: TRBV14
j_call: TRBJ2-1
clone_size: few
cdr3_aa: CASRGALNEQFF
cdr3_nt: TGTGCCAGTCGGGGGGCATTGAATGAGCAGTTCTTC

d_call: NA
v_call: TRBV18
j_call: TRBJ1-5
clone_size: few
cdr3_aa: CASSPGAAGVSNQPQHF
cdr3_nt: TGTGCCAGCTCACCAGGAGCCGCCGGAGTCAGCAATCAGCCCCAGCATTTT

d_call: NA
v_call: TRBV5-4
j_call: TRBJ2-1
clone_size: NA
cdr3_aa: CASSLAGGAGGYNEQFF
cdr3_nt: TGTGCCAGCAGCTTGGCCGGCGGGGCAGGCGGCTACAATGAGCAGTTCTTC

d_call: TRBD1
v_call: TRBV19
j_call: TRBJ2-1
clone_size: NA
cdr3_aa: CASRTGSSYNEQFF
cdr3_nt: TGTGCCAGTAGGACAGGGAGCTCCTACAATGAGCAGTTCTTC

d_call: NA
v_call: TRBV5-1
j_call: TRBJ1-1
clone_size: NA
cdr3_aa: CASRHGGETEAFF
cdr3_nt: TGCGCCAGCCGTCACGGGGGTGAGACTGAAGCTTTCTTT

d_call: TRBD1
v_call: TRBV6-5
j_call: TRBJ1-5
clone_size: few
cdr3_aa: CASSGTGNQPQHF
cdr3_nt: TGTGCCAGCAGTGGGACAGGGAATCAGCCCCAGCATTTT

d_call: TRBD1
v_call: TRBV23-1
j_call: TRBJ2-7
clone_size: NA
cdr3_aa: CASNLDRAVRLRWRTDPGEQYF
cdr3_nt: TGCGCCAGCAACTTAGACAGGGCCGTCAGACTGCGATGGAGAACGGACCCTGGCGAGCAGTACTTC

d_call: TRBD1
v_call: TRBV4-3
j_call: TRBJ1-2
clone_size: few
cdr3_aa: CASSRDSNYGYTF
cdr3_nt: TGCGCCAGCAGCCGGGACAGTAACTATGGCTACACCTTC

d_call: NA
v_call: TRBV4-1
j_call: TRBJ1-5
clone_size: NA
cdr3_aa: CASSQDSGNQPQHF
cdr3_nt: TGCGCCAGCAGCCAAGATTCGGGGAATCAGCCCCAGCATTTT

d_call: TRBD1
v_call: TRBV4-3
j_call: TRBJ2-7
clone_size: few
cdr3_aa: CASSRSGTDNYEQYF
cdr3_nt: TGCGCCAGCAGCCGATCCGGGACAGATAACTACGAGCAGTACTTC

d_call: NA
v_call: TRBV7-2
j_call: TRBJ2-1
clone_size: NA
cdr3_aa: CASSLVVGGPNEQFF
cdr3_nt: TGTGCCAGCAGCTTAGTGGTTGGAGGGCCGAATGAGCAGTTCTTC

d_call: NA
v_call: TRBV19
j_call: TRBJ1-5
clone_size: few
cdr3_aa: CASRENRAGNQPQHF
cdr3_nt: TGTGCCAGTAGAGAAAACAGGGCCGGCAATCAGCCCCAGCATTTT

d_call: TRBD1
v_call: TRBV4-3
j_call: TRBJ2-5
clone_size: NA
cdr3_aa: CASSTGTGTVGTQYF
cdr3_nt: TGCGCCAGCAGCACCGGGACAGGGACCGTCGGGACCCAGTACTTC

d_call: NA
v_call: TRBV29-1
j_call: TRBJ2-5
clone_size: few
cdr3_aa: CSVAGQEETQYF
cdr3_nt: TGCAGCGTTGCAGGTCAGGAAGAGACCCAGTACTTC

d_call: TRBD1
v_call: TRBV7-8
j_call: TRBJ2-1
clone_size: few
cdr3_aa: CASSSDRVWSSNAQEQFF
cdr3_nt: TGTGCCAGCAGCTCCGACAGGGTCTGGTCCTCCAATGCCCAAGAGCAGTTCTTC

d_call: NA
v_call: TRBV28
j_call: TRBJ2-5
clone_size: NA
cdr3_aa: CASSSIRGARRETQYF
cdr3_nt: TGTGCCAGCAGTTCTATACGGGGGGCGAGGAGAGAGACCCAGTACTTC